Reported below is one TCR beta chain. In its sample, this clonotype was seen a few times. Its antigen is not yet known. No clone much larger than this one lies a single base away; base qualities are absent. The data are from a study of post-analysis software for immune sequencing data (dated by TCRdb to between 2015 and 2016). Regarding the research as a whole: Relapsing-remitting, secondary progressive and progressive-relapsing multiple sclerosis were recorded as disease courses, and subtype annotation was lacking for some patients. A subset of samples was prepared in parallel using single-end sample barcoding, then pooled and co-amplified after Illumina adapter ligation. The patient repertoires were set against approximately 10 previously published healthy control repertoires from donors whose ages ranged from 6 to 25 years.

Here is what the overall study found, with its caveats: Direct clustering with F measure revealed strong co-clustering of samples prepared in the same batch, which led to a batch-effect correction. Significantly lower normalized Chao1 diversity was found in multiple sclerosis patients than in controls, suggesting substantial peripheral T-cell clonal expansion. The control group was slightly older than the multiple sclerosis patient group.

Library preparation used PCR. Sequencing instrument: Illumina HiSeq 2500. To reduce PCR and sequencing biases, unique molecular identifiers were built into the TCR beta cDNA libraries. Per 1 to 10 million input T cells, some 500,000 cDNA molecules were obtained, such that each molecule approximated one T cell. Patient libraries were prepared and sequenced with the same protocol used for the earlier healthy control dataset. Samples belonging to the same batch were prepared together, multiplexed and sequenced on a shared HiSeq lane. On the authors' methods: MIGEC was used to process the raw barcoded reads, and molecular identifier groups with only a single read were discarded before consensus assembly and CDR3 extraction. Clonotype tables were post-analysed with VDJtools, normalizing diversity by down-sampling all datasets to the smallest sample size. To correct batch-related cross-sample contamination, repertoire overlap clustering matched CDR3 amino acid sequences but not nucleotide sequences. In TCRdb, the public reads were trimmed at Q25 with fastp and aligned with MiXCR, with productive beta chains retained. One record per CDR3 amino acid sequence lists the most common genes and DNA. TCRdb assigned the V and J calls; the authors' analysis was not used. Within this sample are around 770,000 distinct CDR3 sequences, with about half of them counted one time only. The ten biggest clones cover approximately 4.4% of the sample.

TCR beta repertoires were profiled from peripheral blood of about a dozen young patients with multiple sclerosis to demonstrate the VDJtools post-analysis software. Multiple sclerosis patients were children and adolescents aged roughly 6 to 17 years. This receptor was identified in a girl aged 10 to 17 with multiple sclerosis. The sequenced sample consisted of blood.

In nucleotides, the sequence is TGCAGTGCGGACCCCGGAGACGAGCAGTACTTC. Translated, it reads CSADPGDEQYF. The rearrangement combines TRBV20-1 with TRBJ2-7, with no D gene named confidently. For CDR1 and CDR2, the germline V gene (reference sequence) lists DFQATT and SNEGSKA. Measured from the cysteine to the phenylalanine, the CDR3 is 11 residues long. Only CDR3 DNA remains: 33 bases, in frame from the first base. The V end loses 6 bases and the J end loses 5 bases, and a stretch of 11 bases separates them.